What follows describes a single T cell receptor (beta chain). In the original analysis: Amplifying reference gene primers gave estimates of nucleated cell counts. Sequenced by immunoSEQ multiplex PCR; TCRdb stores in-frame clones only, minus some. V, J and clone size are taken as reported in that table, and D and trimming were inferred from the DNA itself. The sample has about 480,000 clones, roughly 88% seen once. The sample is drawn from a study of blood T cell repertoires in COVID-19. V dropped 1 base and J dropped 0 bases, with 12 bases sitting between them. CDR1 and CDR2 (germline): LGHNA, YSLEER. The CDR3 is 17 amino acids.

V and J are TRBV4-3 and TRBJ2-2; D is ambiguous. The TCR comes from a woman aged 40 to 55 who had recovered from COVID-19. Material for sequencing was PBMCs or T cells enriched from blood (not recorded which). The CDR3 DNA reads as TGCGCCAGCAGCCAAGGAGCTGGTTTGGCGAACACCGGGGAGCTGTTTTTT. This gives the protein CASSQGAGLANTGELFF.